This T cell receptor beta chain stems from a study of cytomegalovirus exposure and HLA in healthy donors. The PCR ran on 60 Vbeta and 13 Jbeta primers. Only in-frame clones appear in the TCRdb table, and some are missing; sequencing was by immunoSEQ multiplex PCR. The table has roughly 190,000 clones, 79% seen once. This CDR3 contains 16 residues. Per the germline V gene, CDR1 is SGHDN and CDR2 is FVKESK. All donors participated as healthy donors of bone marrow. The sample was PBMCs. The V call is TRBV14, the J call TRBJ2-5, with 9 nucleotides matching TRBD2. Gene TRBJ2-7 matches the end of the DNA better, so the J call may be wrong. This sequence originates from a woman between 45 and 60 years old in good health and CMV-seronegative. Here the CDR3 reads CASSQDSGRTLSEQYF. The CDR3 DNA is TGTGCCAGCAGCCAGGACAGCGGGAGGACCCTCAGCGAGCAGTACTTC.